The clone carrying this T cell receptor (beta chain) was observed a few times. What it binds is not known. In germline, CDR1 is MNHNS, CDR2 SASEGT. This CDR3 has 14 residues. Trimming removed 3 bases at V and 1 base at J, with 7 bases between. The sample is drawn from a study of vaccination and CD4 T cells after COVID-19. Study in general: The study collected post-vaccine samples a median about 73 days after dose two, with a range of 14 to 241.

The treatment is: roughly 11-day PBMC culture with coronavirus spike peptide pools or control peptides (ViraFEST assay). Some 2.2 million PBMCs per well were cultured with around 10 IU/ml IL-2 and roughly 10 ug/ml peptide pools. Sequencing of DNA taken from cultured CD4+ T cells relied on the Oncomine TCR Beta short-read assay. TCRdb used MiXCR to reprocess the PCR reads, holding one entry per CDR3 protein. The sample carries 21,000 or so distinct CDR3 sequences, around 48% recorded once. Input material: CD4+ T cells from blood, cultured in vitro. The chain couples TRBV6-1 to TRBJ1-5; the D is unclear. The origin of this receptor is a human donor who had recovered from COVID-19. CDR3 protein: CASSEERSNQPQHF. The CDR3 coding sequence is TGTGCCAGCAGTGAGGAGAGGAGCAATCAGCCCCAGCATTTT.